This T cell receptor (beta chain) came from a study of human T cells and chemical hapten exposure. Findings of the study overall: The study found that DPC sensitization did not change TCRs above 1 in 1000 frequency.

At least ten counts were recorded for this clonotype. Its antigen is not identified. As to time point: healthy volunteer bleed at 6 weeks. Unfractionated whole blood yielded total RNA. CDR1 MRHNA and CDR2 SNTAGT come from the germline V gene. The CDR3 is made up of 16 amino acids. V lost 3 bases, J lost 7 bases, and 11 bases stayed unmatched. The library gave individual cDNA molecules unique molecular identifiers. As handled by the study authors: Samples held a median of roughly 100,000 TCRs, range about 23,224–700,000. TCRdb ran MiXCR on the RACE reads and lists one entry per CDR3 protein. These V and J calls derive from TCRdb rather than the authors' analysis. Here the sample spans roughly 75,000 distinct CDR3 sequences, around 9.4% being singletons.

Sequenced material: whole blood. This chain joins TRBV6-4 and TRBJ2-2; the match to TRBD2 covers 7 bases. The receptor's source is a female donor in good health. Some clones in this sample may be carry-over from other donors' samples. Here the CDR3 reads CASSDFAQPGGGELFF. DNA for the CDR3: TGTGCCAGCAGTGATTTCGCCCAGCCGGGAGGCGGGGAGCTGTTTTTT.